A single sample is the source of the 29 T cell receptor beta chains below, sequenced in a study of OX40 agonist ivuxolimab in advanced cancers. The table came from immunoSEQ multiplex PCR; TCRdb's copy has only in-frame clones and leaves some out. The table shows roughly 20,000 clones, with about four fifths occurring only once. Sequencing was performed on CD4+ or CD8+ T cells sorted from blood, taken in a trial of the OX40 agonist ivuxolimab. These receptors all come from an adult with an advanced solid tumor such as melanoma, head and neck, liver or kidney cancer.

The chain is built from TRBV5-1 and TRBJ2-6; 9 nucleotides match TRBD1. The CDR3 totals 15 residues. The ends lost 4 bases at V and 3 bases at J; junction bases unmatched: 2. CDR1 is SGHRS, CDR2 YFSETQ, per germline. The CDR3 region has the DNA TGCGCCAGCAGCCCGGGACAGGGTGGGGCCAACGTCCTGACTTTC. Translating gives CASSPGQGGANVLTF.

CDR3 amino acids: CASNPGGAGSNEKLFF. The CDR3 coding sequence is TGTGCCAGCAACCCCGGGGGGGCGGGATCTAATGAAAAACTGTTTTTT. This chain joins TRBV28 and TRBJ1-4; D might be TRBD1 (6 bases). CDR3 length equals 16 residues. Trimming shortened V by 7 bases and J by 3 bases, and 18 bases separated the two germline ends. Germline CDR1 and CDR2: MDHEN and SYDVKM. The variable domain in full, with the rest retrieved from reference TRBV28 and TRBJ1-4, is DVKVTQSSRYLVKRTGEKVFLECVQDMDHENMFWYRQDPGLGLRLIYFSYDVKMKEKGDIPEGYSVSREKKERFSLILESASTNQTSMYLCASNPGGAGSNEKLFFGSGTQLSVL.

J is TRBJ2-3 and V is TRBV7-3; 9 bases match TRBD2. V dropped 5 bases and J dropped 4; count of bases not matched to a gene: 10. The germline gives CDR1 SGHTA, CDR2 FQGTGA. The CDR3 spans 16 residues. CDR3 sequence reads: CASSPNGGRASDTQYF. CDR3 nucleotide sequence: TGTGCCAGCAGCCCAAATGGCGGGAGGGCATCAGATACGCAGTATTTT. Full variable domain (remainder filled in from reference TRBV7-3 and TRBJ2-3): GAGVSQTPSNKVTEKGKYVELRCDPISGHTALYWYRQSLGQGPEFLIYFQGTGAADDSGLPNDRFFAVRPEGSVSTLKIQRTERGDSAVYLCASSPNGGRASDTQYFGPGTRLTVL.

The rearrangement links TRBV28 to TRBJ1-2; D unresolved. The CDR3 is 14 amino acids. Germline loops: CDR1 MDHEN, CDR2 SYDVKM. The V gene lost 6 bases and the J gene lost 2 bases, with 13 bases spanning the gap. For the CDR3, the DNA is TGTGCCAGCAGGGTCCCCGACCCAAACTATGGCTACACCTTC. The encoded protein is CASRVPDPNYGYTF.

The chain joins TRBV5-5 to TRBJ1-4; D is possibly TRBD1 (6 bases). Germline-derived CDR1 and CDR2 are SGHKS and YYEKEE (reference sequence). V dropped 1 base and J dropped 8 bases, with 15 bases sitting between them. The CDR3 loop spans 15 amino acids. Here the CDR3 DNA reads TGTGCCAGCAGCTTGACGGGGGCGATGACAGAAAAACTGTTTTTT. This encodes CASSLTGAMTEKLFF.

The chain combines TRBV11-3 with TRBJ2-3; the D is unclear. V was clipped by 4 bases and J by 2 bases, with 10 bases between them. Germline CDR1 reads SGHNT; CDR2 reads YENEEA. The CDR3 runs 14 residues. As DNA, the CDR3 is TGTGCCAGCAGCTCGGCGGACGTCACAGATACGCAGTATTTT. Protein product: CASSSADVTDTQYF.

This clone appeared a few times. J is TRBJ2-6 and V is TRBV21-1; the table assigns TRBD1, which was not confirmed against the DNA. TRBV21-1 is labeled a pseudogene. The CDR3 runs 22 residues. The CDR3 DNA reads as TGTGCCAGCAGCATCGCGGTCGGGACAGGGGACCCACCTAGCTCTGGGGCCAACGTCCTGACTTTC. Encoded protein: CASSIAVGTGDPPSSGANVLTF.

The rearrangement links TRBV5-4 to TRBJ2-3; D might be TRBD1 (7 bases). V was trimmed by 4 bases and J by 2 bases, leaving 14 bases between them. Germline V lookup: CDR1 SGHNT, CDR2 YYREEE (reference sequence). The CDR3 has 15 residues. The CDR3: CASSPGDRDTDTQYF. CDR3 nucleotides: TGTGCCAGCAGCCCGGGGGACAGAGACACAGATACGCAGTATTTT.

The chain is built from TRBV9 and TRBJ2-5; possibly TRBD1 for D (6 bases). Looked up from germline, CDR1 is SGDLS and CDR2 is YYNGEE. The CDR3 covers 14 residues. With 1 base removed from V and 6 bases from J, the gap between germline ends came to 13 bases. CDR3 DNA: TGTGCCAGCAGCGTACTAACAGGGTCGAAGACCCAGTACTTC. It codes for CASSVLTGSKTQYF.

The chain uses TRBV5-8 and TRBJ1-5; a possible D gene is TRBD1 (6 bases). CDR3 length: 15 amino acids. Trimming removed 6 bases at V and 4 bases at J, with 17 bases between. From germline, CDR1 is SGHTS and CDR2 YDEGEE. The chain's CDR3 is CASTRWGAVNQPQHF. The DNA of the CDR3 is TGTGCCAGCACCCGATGGGGGGCGGTAAATCAGCCCCAGCATTTT. Full variable domain (remainder filled in from reference TRBV5-8 and TRBJ1-5): EAGVTQSPTHLIKTRGQQATLRCSPISGHTSVYWYQQALGLGLQFLLWYDEGEERNRGNFPPRFSGRQFPNYSSELNVNALELEDSALYLCASTRWGAVNQPQHFGDGTRLSIL.

The chain carries TRBV9 and TRBJ2-5; 13 bases agree with TRBD2. Trimming took 0 bases from V and 11 from J; bases not matched to a gene: 7. The germline V gene has CDR1 SGDLS and CDR2 YYNGEE. This CDR3 comprises 15 residues. Written as DNA, the CDR3 is TGTGCCAGCAGCGTAGCCGGGACTAGCGGGATGGAGCAGTACTTC. It encodes CASSVAGTSGMEQYF.

The chain has TRBV7-9 and TRBJ2-3, with no clear D. Deletions cut 1 base from V and 6 bases from J, with 5 bases between. Germline CDR1 reads SEHNR; CDR2 reads FQNEAQ (reference sequence). CDR3 length: 12 residues. DNA for the CDR3: TGTGCCAGCAGCTTAGACGGCGATACGCAGTATTTT. The encoded protein is CASSLDGDTQYF.

This rearrangement joins TRBV6-6 to TRBJ1-5; TRBD1 might be the D (6 bases). Germline CDR1 reads MNHNY; CDR2 reads SVGAGI (reference sequence). The V and J ends lost 1 base and 4 bases respectively, with 14 bases between them. The CDR3 is 16 residues long. CDR3 bases: TGTGCCAGCAGTTACTACGGCGGGGGCCCAAATCAGCCCCAGCATTTT. Translation gives CASSYYGGGPNQPQHF.

The chain combines TRBV30 with TRBJ1-5; TRBD1 matches at 9 bases. This CDR3 contains 16 residues. V was clipped by 2 bases and J by 2 bases; unmatched bases: 7. From germline, CDR1 is GTSNPN and CDR2 SVGIG (reference sequence). CDR3 loop: CAWSPGQGGGNQPQHF. DNA for the CDR3: TGTGCCTGGAGTCCGGGACAGGGTGGTGGCAATCAGCCCCAGCATTTT.

The table lists this clone with a few counts. The chain carries TRBV4-1 and TRBJ1-1, with D possibly TRBD1 on 6 matching bases. Trimming cost V 1 base and J 10 bases, with 10 bases left between them. The CDR3 totals 12 residues. Germline V CDR1 and CDR2: MGHRA, YSYEKL. CDR3 in DNA: TGCGCCAGCAGCCAAGTGGGAGGGGGAGCTTTCTTT. Residues: CASSQVGGGAFF.

This chain connects TRBV10-3 to TRBJ2-1, with 8 bases that match TRBD2. V shed 6 bases and J 14 bases; nucleotides not matched to a gene: 9. There are 12 residues in the CDR3. Germline V gene lookup returns CDR1 ENHRY and CDR2 SYGVKD. This CDR3 is CAIREAGADKFF. CDR3 in DNA: TGTGCCATCAGGGAAGCGGGAGCGGACAAGTTCTTC.

The gene calls are TRBV5-1 and TRBJ2-1; maybe TRBD2 (5 bases). V was cut by 2 bases and J by 8 bases, with 8 bases left in between. The V gene's germline CDR1 is SGHRS and CDR2 YFSETQ. This CDR3 has 12 amino acids. The CDR3 reads CASSFTRDEQFF. CDR3 bases: TGCGCCAGCAGCTTCACTAGGGATGAGCAGTTCTTC. The variable domain in full, with the rest retrieved from reference TRBV5-1 and TRBJ2-1, is KAGVTQTPRYLIKTRGQQVTLSCSPISGHRSVSWYQQTPGQGLQFLFEYFSETQRNKGNFPGRFSGRQFSNSRSEMNVSTLELGDSALYLCASSFTRDEQFFGPGTRLTVL.

This clone appeared a single time. The rearrangement links TRBV15 to TRBJ1-1; D possibly corresponds to TRBD1 (6 bases). V was trimmed by 0 bases and J by 1 base, leaving 6 bases between them. The CDR3 spans 14 residues. Per the germline V gene, CDR1 is LNHNV and CDR2 is YYDKDF (reference sequence). CDR3 nucleotide sequence: TGTGCCACCAGCAGAGACAGGGGGAACACTGAAGCTTTCTTT. As protein: CATSRDRGNTEAFF.

This chain uses TRBV10-3 with TRBJ2-7; 9 bases align to TRBD1. CDR1 ENHRY and CDR2 SYGVKD come from the germline V gene. The CDR3 length is 14 residues. The trim removed 3 bases at V and 2 bases at J, leaving 2 bases unmatched. The CDR3 DNA follows: TGTGCCATCAGTGAACGACAGGGGGCCTACGAGCAGTACTTC. Residues: CAISERQGAYEQYF.

The CDR3 coding sequence is TGTGCCTGGAGCCCACGGGGGCTTCAGGGGAATTCACCCCTCCACTTT. This codes for CAWSPRGLQGNSPLHF. V usage is TRBV30 and J usage is TRBJ1-6, with D possibly matching TRBD1 (6 bases). V was shortened by 3 bases and J by 7 bases, with 19 bases between the two germline ends. CDR3 length: 16 amino acids. Germline V gene sequence: CDR1 GTSNPN, CDR2 SVGIG (reference sequence).

Only one count was recorded for this clone. This chain links TRBV29-1 with TRBJ2-7, with D possibly TRBD2 on 6 matching bases. Between the trimmed V and J ends, which lost 5 bases and 3 bases, there was a span of 8 bases. The V gene's germline CDR1 is SQVTM and CDR2 ANQGSEA. The CDR3 spans 11 residues. Here the CDR3 reads CSVSGLYEQYF. The CDR3 DNA is TGCAGCGTTAGCGGGCTCTACGAGCAGTACTTC.

In this sample, this clone turned up once. The chain carries TRBV27 and TRBJ1-2; D gene uncertain. Trimming took off 3 bases at V and 5 bases at J, with 10 bases between the two ends. Per the germline V gene, CDR1 is MNHEY and CDR2 is SMNVEV (reference sequence). The CDR3 totals 13 residues. The CDR3 sequence: CASSLVGEYGYTF. CDR3 nucleotide sequence: TGTGCCAGCAGTTTGGTTGGGGAGTATGGCTACACCTTC.

The rearrangement links TRBV7-8 to TRBJ2-1; TRBD2 matches 9 bases. The CDR3 loop spans 17 amino acids. Trimming at V came to 4 bases and at J to 5 bases, leaving 12 bases not matched to a gene. The germline CDR1 and CDR2 sequences are SGHVS and FQNEAQ. This CDR3 is CASSSPLRGRADNEQFF. Here the CDR3 DNA reads TGTGCCAGCAGCTCCCCCTTGCGCGGGAGGGCCGACAATGAGCAGTTCTTC.

The V call is TRBV20-1, the J call TRBJ1-1; D is ambiguous. The ends were cut back, 6 bases at V and 5 bases at J, with 10 bases in the middle. The CDR3 loop spans 11 amino acids. Germline lookup yields CDR1 DFQATT and CDR2 SNEGSKA (reference sequence). The chain's CDR3 is CSAEAKTEAFF. DNA of the CDR3: TGCAGTGCCGAGGCCAAGACTGAAGCTTTCTTT.

The V call is TRBV6-6, the J call TRBJ1-5; no firm D call. The CDR3 covers 13 residues. Per the germline V gene, CDR1 is MNHNY and CDR2 is SVGAGI (reference sequence). V lost 0 bases and J 9 bases, leaving 9 bases between the germline ends. CDR3 amino acids: CASSYSIVRPQHF. The DNA for the CDR3 is TGTGCCAGCAGTTACTCGATCGTCCGGCCCCAGCATTTT.

The chain is built from TRBV9 and TRBJ1-2; 7 bases agree with TRBD1. The CDR3 is 12 amino acids. The V and J ends lost 4 bases and 6 bases, in that order; junction bases with no gene match: 3. Germline lookup yields CDR1 SGDLS and CDR2 YYNGEE. The CDR3 sequence is CASSMGTDGYTF. The DNA of the CDR3 is TGTGCCAGCAGCATGGGGACAGATGGCTACACCTTC.

J is TRBJ1-1 and V is TRBV11-1; D might be TRBD1 (5 bases). Germline V lookup: CDR1 SGHAT, CDR2 FQDESV (reference sequence). Trimming removed 1 base from V and 0 bases from J, with 6 bases in between. The CDR3 is made up of 14 amino acids. The CDR3 sequence: CASSLEGLNTEAFF. CDR3 DNA: TGTGCCAGCAGCTTAGAGGGACTGAACACTGAAGCTTTCTTT.

The gene calls are TRBV7-9 and TRBJ2-2; D is unclear. The CDR3 sequence is 14 residues long. Per germline, CDR1 SEHNR and CDR2 FQNEAQ (reference sequence). V lost 5 bases to trimming and J lost 3 bases, with 10 bases between them. CDR3 bases: TGTGCCAGCAGCCTAGAGGCCTACACCGGGGAGCTGTTTTTT. This gives the protein CASSLEAYTGELFF.

V and J are TRBV30 and TRBJ1-2; no clear D. V lost 4 bases, J lost 2 bases, and 5 bases lay in between. The CDR3 is 11 residues long. Germline CDR1 GTSNPN, CDR2 SVGIG (reference sequence). DNA of the CDR3: TGTGCCTGGATGGTGAACTATGGCTACACCTTC. It encodes CAWMVNYGYTF.